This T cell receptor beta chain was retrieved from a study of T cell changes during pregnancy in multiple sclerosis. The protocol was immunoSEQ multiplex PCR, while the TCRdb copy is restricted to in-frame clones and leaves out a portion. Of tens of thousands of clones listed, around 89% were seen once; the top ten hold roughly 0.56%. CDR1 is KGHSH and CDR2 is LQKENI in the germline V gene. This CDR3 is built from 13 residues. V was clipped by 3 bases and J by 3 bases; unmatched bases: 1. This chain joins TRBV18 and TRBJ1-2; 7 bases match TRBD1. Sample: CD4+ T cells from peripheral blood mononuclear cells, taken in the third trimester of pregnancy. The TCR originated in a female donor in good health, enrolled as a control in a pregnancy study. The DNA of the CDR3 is TGTGCCAGCTCACCTGGGACAGACTATGGCTACACCTTC. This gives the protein CASSPGTDYGYTF.